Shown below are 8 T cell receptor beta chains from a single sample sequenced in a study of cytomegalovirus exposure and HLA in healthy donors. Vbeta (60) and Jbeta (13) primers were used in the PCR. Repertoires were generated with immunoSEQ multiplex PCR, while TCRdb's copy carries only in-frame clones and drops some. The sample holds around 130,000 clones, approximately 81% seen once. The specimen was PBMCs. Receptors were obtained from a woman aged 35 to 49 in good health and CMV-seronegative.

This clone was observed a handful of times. CDR3 region: CASKATTAGGHEQYF. The CDR3 nucleotides are TGCGCCAGCAAAGCTACGACCGCCGGGGGGCACGAGCAGTACTTC. This chain uses TRBV5-1 with TRBJ2-7; a possible D gene is TRBD2 (7 bases). V dropped 6 bases and J dropped 5 bases, with 21 bases sitting between them. The CDR3 totals 15 residues. The germline gives CDR1 SGHRS, CDR2 YFSETQ.

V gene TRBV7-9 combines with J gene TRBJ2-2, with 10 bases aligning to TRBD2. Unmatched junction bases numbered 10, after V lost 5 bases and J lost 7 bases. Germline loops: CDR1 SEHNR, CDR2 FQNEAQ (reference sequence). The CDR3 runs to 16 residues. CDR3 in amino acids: CASSNKREGLGGELFF. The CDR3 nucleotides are TGTGCCAGCAGCAACAAGCGGGAGGGCCTGGGCGGGGAGCTGTTTTTT. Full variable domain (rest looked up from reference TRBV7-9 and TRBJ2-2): DTGVSQNPRHKITKRGQNVTFRCDPISEHNRLYWYRQTLGQGPEFLTYFQNEAQLEKSRLLSDRFSAERPKGSFSTLEIQRTEQGDSAMYLCASSNKREGLGGELFFGEGSRLTVL.

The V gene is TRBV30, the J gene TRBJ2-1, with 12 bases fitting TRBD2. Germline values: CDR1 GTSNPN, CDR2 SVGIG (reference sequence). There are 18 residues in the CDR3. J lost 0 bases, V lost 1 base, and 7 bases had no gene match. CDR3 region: CAWSGRLAGVSSYNEQFF. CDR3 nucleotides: TGTGCCTGGAGTGGAAGACTAGCGGGGGTGAGCTCCTACAATGAGCAGTTCTTC.

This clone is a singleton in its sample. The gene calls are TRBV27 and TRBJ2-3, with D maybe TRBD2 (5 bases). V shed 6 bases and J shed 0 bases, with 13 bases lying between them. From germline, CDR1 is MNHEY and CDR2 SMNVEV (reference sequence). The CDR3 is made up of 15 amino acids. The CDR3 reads CASRYEGRSTDTQYF. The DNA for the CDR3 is TGTGCCAGCAGGTATGAGGGCAGGAGCACAGATACGCAGTATTTT.

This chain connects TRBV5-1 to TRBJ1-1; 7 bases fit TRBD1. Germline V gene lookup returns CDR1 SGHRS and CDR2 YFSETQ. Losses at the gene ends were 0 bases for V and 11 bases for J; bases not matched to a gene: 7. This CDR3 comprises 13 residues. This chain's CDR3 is CASSLEGQNRAFF. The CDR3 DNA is TGCGCCAGCAGCTTGGAGGGACAGAACCGTGCTTTCTTT.

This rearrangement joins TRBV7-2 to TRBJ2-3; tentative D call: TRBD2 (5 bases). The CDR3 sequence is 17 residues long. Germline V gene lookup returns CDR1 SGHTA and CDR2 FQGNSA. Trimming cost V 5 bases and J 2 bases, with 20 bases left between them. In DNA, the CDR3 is TGTGCCAGCAGCCCTCGACCCGACTATCCTCCCACAGATACGCAGTATTTT. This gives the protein CASSPRPDYPPTDTQYF.

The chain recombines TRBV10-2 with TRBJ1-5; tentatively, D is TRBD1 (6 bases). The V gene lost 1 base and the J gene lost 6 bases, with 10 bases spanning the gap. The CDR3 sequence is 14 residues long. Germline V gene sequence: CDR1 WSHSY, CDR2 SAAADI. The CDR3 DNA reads TGCGCCAGCAGTGAGTTGGGGGCGGGTCAGCCCCAGCATTTT. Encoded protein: CASSELGAGQPQHF.

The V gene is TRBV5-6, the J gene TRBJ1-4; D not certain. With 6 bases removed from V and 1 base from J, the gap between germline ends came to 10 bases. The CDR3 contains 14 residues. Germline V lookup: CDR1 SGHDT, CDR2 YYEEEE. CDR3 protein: CASTASGTNEKLFF. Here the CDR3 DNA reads TGTGCCAGCACCGCGAGCGGAACTAATGAAAAACTGTTTTTT.